This T cell receptor beta chain was profiled in a study of control samples from healthy donors and cancer patients. This clone was found once. Here immunoSEQ multiplex PCR was the method, and the copy in TCRdb shows in-frame clones only, minus some. The sample holds roughly 120,000 clones, approximately 93% seen once. Per germline, CDR1 SNHLY and CDR2 FYNNEI. After removal of 3 bases from V and 4 bases from J, the junction contained 2 bases not matched to a gene. CDR3 length: 13 amino acids. The source material was blood. The receptor was isolated from a woman between 18 and 29 years old in good health. The gene calls are TRBV2 and TRBJ1-1, with 7 bases that match TRBD1. Written as DNA, the CDR3 is TGTGCCAGCAGTGAGTACAGGGGCACTGAAGCTTTCTTT. It specifies CASSEYRGTEAFF.